This T cell receptor beta chain was captured by sequencing in a study of cytomegalovirus exposure and HLA in healthy donors. As for the study in general: Earlier sequencing of about 179 million T cells yielded 100 million to 120 million unique TCR beta sequences. Study observations and caveats: Per a later analysis, HLA-associated TCR beta chains showed more clonal expansion than other, equally common TCR beta chains. Confirmation was obtained in vitro that a few CMV-associated chains are specific for CMV antigens.

PCR used 60 Vbeta primers and 13 Jbeta primers. The method was immunoSEQ multiplex PCR; TCRdb's version includes in-frame clones alone and lacks a portion of them. The sample includes approximately 74,000 clones, about 79% of them seen just once. Concerning this clone itself: Its antigen remains unidentified.

Unrecorded immune exposures were likely, despite nominal health at sampling. V was cut by 7 bases and J by 3 bases, with 18 bases left in between. Germline V gene data show CDR1 as MDHEN and CDR2 as SYDVKM. There are 15 residues in the CDR3. The sequence was obtained from a woman aged 40-49 years in good health and CMV-seronegative. The sample was PBMCs. This chain joins TRBV28 and TRBJ1-2; D might be TRBD1 (5 bases). Here the CDR3 reads CASIRSDTYYYGYTF. The CDR3 nucleotides are TGTGCCAGCATACGGTCGGACACCTACTACTATGGCTACACCTTC.